The T cell receptor (beta chain) under discussion was sequenced for a study of beta chain features in type 1 diabetes. Sequenced material consisted of expressed TCRB transcripts (all of the isolated RNA was reverse transcribed). Using immunoSEQ multiplex PCR, the repertoire was profiled, and TCRdb retains in-frame clones only, with some absent. Here the sample spans a few hundred thousand clones, 15% to 20% being singletons. Germline CDR1 reads SGHTA; CDR2 reads FQGNSA. Trimming removed 5 bases from V and 7 bases from J; junction bases left unmatched: 10. This CDR3 region has 16 residues. This clone was seen a few times. Purity of each sorted population was above 95%.

Sequenced input: naive CD4+ T cells from blood. This sequence originates from a woman between 18 and 30 years old in good health. The rearrangement joins TRBV7-2 to TRBJ2-3, with TRBD2 matching over 12 bases. In nucleotides, the CDR3 is TGTGCCAGCAGCCCTCCGGGACTAGCGGGTCAGAATACGCAGTATTTT. Translating gives CASSPPGLAGQNTQYF.